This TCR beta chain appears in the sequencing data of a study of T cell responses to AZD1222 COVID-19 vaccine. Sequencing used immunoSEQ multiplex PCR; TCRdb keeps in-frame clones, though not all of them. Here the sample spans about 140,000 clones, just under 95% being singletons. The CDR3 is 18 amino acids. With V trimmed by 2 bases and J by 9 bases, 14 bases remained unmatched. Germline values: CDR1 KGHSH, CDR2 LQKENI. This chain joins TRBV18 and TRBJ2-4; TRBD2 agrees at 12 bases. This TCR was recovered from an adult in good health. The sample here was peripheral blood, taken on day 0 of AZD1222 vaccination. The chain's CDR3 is CASSPIGLAGKGGGIQYF. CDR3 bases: TGTGCCAGCTCACCAATTGGACTAGCGGGGAAGGGCGGCGGCATTCAGTACTTC.